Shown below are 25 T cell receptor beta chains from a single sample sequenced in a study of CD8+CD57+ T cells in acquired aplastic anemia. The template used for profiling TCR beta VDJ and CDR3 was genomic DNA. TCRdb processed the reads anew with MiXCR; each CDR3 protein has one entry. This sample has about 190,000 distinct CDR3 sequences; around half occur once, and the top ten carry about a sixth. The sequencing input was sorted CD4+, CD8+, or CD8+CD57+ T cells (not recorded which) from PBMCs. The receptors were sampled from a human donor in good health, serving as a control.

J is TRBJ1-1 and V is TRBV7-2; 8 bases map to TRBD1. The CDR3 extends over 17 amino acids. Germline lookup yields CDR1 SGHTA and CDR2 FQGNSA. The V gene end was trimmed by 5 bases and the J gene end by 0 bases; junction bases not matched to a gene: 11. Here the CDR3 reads CASSVGQGRGMNTEAFF. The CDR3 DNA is TGTGCCAGCAGCGTAGGACAGGGAAGAGGGATGAACACTGAAGCTTTCTTT.

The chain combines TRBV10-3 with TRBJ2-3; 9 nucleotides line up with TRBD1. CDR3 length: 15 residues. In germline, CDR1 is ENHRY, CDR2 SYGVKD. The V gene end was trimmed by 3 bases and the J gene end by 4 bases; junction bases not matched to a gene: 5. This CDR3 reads CAISDRTGVSDTQYF. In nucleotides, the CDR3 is TGTGCCATCAGTGACCGGACAGGGGTATCAGATACGCAGTATTTT.

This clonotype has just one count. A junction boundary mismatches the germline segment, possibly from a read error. The CDR3: CAGSVTGGPSTDTQYF. CDR3 coding DNA: TGTGCCGGCAGCGTTACGGGGGGACCTAGCACAGATACGCAGTATTTT. This chain uses TRBV7-2 with TRBJ2-3; 7 positions match TRBD2. This CDR3 has 16 residues. Germline V gene sequence: CDR1 SGHTA, CDR2 FQGNSA.

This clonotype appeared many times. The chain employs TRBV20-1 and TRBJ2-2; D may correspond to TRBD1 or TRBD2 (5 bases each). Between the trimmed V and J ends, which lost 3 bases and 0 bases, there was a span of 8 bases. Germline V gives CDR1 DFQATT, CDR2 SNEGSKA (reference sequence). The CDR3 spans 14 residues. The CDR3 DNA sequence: TGCAGTGCTAGCGGGGCCTCGAACACCGGGGAGCTGTTTTTT. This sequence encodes CSASGASNTGELFF.

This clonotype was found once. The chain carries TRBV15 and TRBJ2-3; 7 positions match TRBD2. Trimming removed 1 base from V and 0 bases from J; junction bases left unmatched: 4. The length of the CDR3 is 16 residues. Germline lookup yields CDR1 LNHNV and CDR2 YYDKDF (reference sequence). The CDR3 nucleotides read TGTGCCACCAGCAGAGGTAGCGGGCCGAGCACAGATACGCAGTATTTT. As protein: CATSRGSGPSTDTQYF. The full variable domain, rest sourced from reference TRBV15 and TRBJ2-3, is DAMVIQNPRYQVTQFGKPVTLSCSQTLNHNVMYWYQQKSSQAPKLLFHYYDKDFNNEADTPDNFQSRRPNTSFCFLDIRSPGLGDTAMYLCATSRGSGPSTDTQYFGPGTRLTVL.

The CDR3: CSAGVLRVAGDTDTQYF. CDR3 coding DNA: TGCAGTGCTGGAGTCCTCCGAGTAGCGGGGGACACAGATACGCAGTACTTC. The chain uses TRBV20-1 and TRBJ2-7; TRBD2 matches 9 bases. CDR3 length equals 17 residues. V gave up 5 bases and J gave up 9 bases; unmatched junction bases: 23. CDR1 is DFQATT, CDR2 SNEGSKA, per germline (reference sequence).

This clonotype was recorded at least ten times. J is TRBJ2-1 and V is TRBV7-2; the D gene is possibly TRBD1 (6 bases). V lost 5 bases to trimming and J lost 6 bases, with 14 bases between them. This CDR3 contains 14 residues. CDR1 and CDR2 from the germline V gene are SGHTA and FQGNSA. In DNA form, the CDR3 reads TGTGCCAGCAGCGTACAGGGATGGGGCAATGAGCAGTTCTTC. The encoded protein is CASSVQGWGNEQFF.

CDR3 region: CSVGGTGLYEQYF. The CDR3 nucleotides read TGCAGCGTCGGAGGGACAGGGCTTTACGAGCAGTACTTC. V gene TRBV29-1 combines with J gene TRBJ2-7; 9 positions match TRBD1. Germline CDR1 and CDR2: SQVTM and ANQGSEA. The trim removed 6 bases at V and 4 bases at J, leaving 7 bases unmatched. The CDR3 extends over 13 amino acids.

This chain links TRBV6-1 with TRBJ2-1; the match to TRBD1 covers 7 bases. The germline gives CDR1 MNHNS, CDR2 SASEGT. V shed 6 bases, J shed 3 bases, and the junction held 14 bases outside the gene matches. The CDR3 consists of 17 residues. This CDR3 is CASSLEHRGRIYNEQFF. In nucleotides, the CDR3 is TGTGCCAGCAGCCTAGAGCACAGGGGACGGATCTACAATGAGCAGTTCTTC.

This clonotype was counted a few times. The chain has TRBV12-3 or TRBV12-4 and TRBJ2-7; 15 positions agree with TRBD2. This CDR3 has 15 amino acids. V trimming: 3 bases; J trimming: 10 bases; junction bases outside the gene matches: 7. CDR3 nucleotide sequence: TGTGCCAGCAGTTTGCGGACTAGCGGGGGGGCGGAACAGTACTTC. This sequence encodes CASSLRTSGGAEQYF.

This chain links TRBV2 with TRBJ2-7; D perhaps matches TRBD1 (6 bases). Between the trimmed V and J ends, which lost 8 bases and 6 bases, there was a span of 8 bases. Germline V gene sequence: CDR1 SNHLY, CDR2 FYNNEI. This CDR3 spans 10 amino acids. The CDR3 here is CASGRGEQYF. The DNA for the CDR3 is TGTGCCAGCGGCAGGGGCGAGCAGTACTTC.

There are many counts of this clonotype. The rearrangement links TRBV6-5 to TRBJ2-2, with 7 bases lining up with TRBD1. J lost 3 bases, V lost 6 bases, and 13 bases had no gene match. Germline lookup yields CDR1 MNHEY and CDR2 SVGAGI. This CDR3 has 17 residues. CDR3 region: CASRPAWGQTDTGELFF. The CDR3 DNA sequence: TGTGCCAGCAGGCCCGCATGGGGACAGACCGACACCGGGGAGCTGTTTTTT.

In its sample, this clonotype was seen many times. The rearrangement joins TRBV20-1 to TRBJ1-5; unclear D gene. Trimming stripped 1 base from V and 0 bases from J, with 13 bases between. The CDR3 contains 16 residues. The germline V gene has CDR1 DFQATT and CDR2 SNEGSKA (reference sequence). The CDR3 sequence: CSARVRAGDSNQPQHF. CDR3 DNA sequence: TGCAGTGCTAGAGTTAGGGCAGGCGATAGCAATCAGCCCCAGCATTTT.

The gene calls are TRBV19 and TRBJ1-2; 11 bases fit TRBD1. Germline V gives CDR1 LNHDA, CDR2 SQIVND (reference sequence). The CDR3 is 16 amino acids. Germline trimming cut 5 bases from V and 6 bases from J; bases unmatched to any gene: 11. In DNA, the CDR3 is TGTGCCAGTAGTGTCGATTCGAGGACAGGGGGCCATGGCTACACCTTC. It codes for CASSVDSRTGGHGYTF.

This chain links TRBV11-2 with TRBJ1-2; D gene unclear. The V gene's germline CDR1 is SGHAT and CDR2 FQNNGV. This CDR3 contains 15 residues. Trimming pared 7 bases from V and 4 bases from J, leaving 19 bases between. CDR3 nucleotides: TGTGCCAGCACTACTTGGAGAAATCGGTCCTATGGCTACACCTTC. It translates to CASTTWRNRSYGYTF.

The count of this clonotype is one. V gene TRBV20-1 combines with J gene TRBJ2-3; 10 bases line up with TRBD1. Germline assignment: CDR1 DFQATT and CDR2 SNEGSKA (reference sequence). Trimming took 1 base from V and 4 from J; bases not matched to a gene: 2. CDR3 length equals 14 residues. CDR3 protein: CSARAGQGADTQYF. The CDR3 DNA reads TGCAGTGCTAGAGCAGGACAGGGGGCAGATACGCAGTATTTT.

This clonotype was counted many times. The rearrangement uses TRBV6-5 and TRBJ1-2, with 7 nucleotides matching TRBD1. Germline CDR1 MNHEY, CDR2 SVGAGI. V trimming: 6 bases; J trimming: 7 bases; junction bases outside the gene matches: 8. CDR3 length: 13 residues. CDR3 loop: CASRPFNRGGYTF. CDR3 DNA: TGTGCCAGCAGGCCCTTCAACAGGGGTGGCTACACCTTC.

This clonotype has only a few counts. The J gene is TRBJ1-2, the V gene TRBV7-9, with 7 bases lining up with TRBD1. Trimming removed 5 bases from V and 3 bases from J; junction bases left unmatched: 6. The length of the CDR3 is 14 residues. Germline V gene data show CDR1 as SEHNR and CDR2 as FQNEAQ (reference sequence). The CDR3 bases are TGTGCCAGCAGCAGAAGACAGGGCGACTATGGCTACACCTTC. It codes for CASSRRQGDYGYTF.

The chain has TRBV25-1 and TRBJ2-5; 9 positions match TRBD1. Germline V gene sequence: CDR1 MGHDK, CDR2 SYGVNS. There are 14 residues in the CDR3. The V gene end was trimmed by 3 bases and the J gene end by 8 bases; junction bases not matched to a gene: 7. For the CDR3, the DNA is TGTGCCAGCAGTGAGCCGGGACAGGGTCGTACCCAGTACTTC. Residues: CASSEPGQGRTQYF.

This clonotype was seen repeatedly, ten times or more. The CDR3 region is CASSYGGSNQPQHF. The CDR3 coding sequence is TGTGCCAGCAGTTACGGGGGAAGCAATCAGCCCCAGCATTTT. The genes are TRBV6-5 and TRBJ1-5, with a weak D call TRBD1 (5 bases). Germline V gene sequence: CDR1 MNHEY, CDR2 SVGAGI. Trimming pared 2 bases from V and 1 base from J, leaving 6 bases between. The CDR3 covers 14 residues.

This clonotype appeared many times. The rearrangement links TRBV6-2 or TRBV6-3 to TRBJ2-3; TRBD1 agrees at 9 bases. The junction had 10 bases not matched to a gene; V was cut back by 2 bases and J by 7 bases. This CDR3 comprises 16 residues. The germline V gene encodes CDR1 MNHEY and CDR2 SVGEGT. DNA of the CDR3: TGTGCCAGCAGTTACCCCGGGACAGGGTCTACATATACGCAGTATTTT. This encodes CASSYPGTGSTYTQYF.

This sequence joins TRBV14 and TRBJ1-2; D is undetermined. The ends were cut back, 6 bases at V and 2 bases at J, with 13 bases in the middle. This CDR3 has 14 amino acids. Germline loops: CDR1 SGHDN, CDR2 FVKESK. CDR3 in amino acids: CASRHTGVNYGYTF. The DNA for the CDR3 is TGTGCCAGCAGACATACCGGGGTAAACTATGGCTACACCTTC.

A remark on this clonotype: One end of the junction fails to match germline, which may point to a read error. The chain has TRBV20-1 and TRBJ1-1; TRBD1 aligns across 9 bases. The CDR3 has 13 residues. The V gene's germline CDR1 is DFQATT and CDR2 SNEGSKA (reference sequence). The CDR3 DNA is TGCAGTGCGGGGACAGGGAGGGACACTGAGGCTTTCTTT. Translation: CSAGTGRDTEAFF.

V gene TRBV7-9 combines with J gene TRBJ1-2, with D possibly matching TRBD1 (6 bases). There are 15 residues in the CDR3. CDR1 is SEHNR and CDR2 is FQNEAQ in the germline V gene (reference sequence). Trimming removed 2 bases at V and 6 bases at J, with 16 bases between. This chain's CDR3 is CASSLNNRDVDGYTF. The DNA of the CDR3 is TGTGCCAGCAGCTTAAATAACAGGGACGTAGATGGCTACACCTTC.

CDR3 sequence (DNA): TGTGCCAGCAGCCTTACCTTCGGACAGGGGGTTAGTAATTCACCCCTCCACTTT. Residues: CASSLTFGQGVSNSPLHF. The V and J genes are TRBV7-2 and TRBJ1-6; the match to TRBD1 covers 10 bases. The V and J ends lost 5 bases and 6 bases, in that order; junction bases with no gene match: 13. The CDR3 consists of 18 residues. Germline V gives CDR1 SGHTA, CDR2 FQGNSA.